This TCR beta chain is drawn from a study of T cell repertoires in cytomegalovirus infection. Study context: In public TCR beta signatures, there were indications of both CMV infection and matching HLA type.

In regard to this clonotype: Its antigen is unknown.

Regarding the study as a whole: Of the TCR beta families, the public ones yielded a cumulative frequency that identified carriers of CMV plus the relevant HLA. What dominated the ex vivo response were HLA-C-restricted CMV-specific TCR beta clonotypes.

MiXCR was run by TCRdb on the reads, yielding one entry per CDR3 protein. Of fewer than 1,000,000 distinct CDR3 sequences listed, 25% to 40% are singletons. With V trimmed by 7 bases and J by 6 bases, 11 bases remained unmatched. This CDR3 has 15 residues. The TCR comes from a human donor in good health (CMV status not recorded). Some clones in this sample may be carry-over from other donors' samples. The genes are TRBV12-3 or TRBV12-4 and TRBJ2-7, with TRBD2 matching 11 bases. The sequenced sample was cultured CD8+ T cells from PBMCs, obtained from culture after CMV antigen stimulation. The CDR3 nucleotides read TGTGCCAGCACCAATAGCGGGGGGGGGGAGGGCGAGCAGTACTTC. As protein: CASTNSGGGEGEQYF.